The rows below give T cell receptor beta chains drawn from one sample of a study of T cell repertoires in ileal Crohn's disease. Clones were sequenced by immunoSEQ multiplex PCR, and TCRdb holds only the in-frame ones, with some missing. The sample carries 11,000 to 15,000 clones, roughly 82% recorded once. Source material: ileal tissue. These receptors originate from an adult with Crohn's disease. CDR3s include the opening cysteine and the closing phenylalanine or tryptophan. D genes are given only for firm matches. Only part of the rows carry a size: once, few, many, or a class if the clone is expanded.

NA	TRBV5-1	TRBJ1-1	few	CASSFNTGNTEAFF	TGCGCCAGCAGCTTTAATACAGGGAACACTGAAGCTTTCTTT
TRBD2	TRBV9	TRBJ2-3	once	CASSPRLAGPGDTQYF	TGTGCCAGCAGCCCAAGACTAGCGGGACCCGGGGATACGCAGTATTTT
NA	TRBV7-3	TRBJ1-6	NA	CASSRRGGDNSPLHF	TGTGCCAGCAGCCGTAGAGGAGGGGATAATTCACCCCTCCACTTT
TRBD2	TRBV19	TRBJ2-1	NA	CATSERGVYNEQFF	TGTGCCACCTCCGAGCGGGGGGTCTACAATGAGCAGTTCTTC
TRBD1	TRBV19	TRBJ1-5	NA	CASKGTGSQPQHF	TGTGCCAGTAAGGGGACAGGGTCCCAGCCCCAGCATTTT
NA	TRBV15	TRBJ1-3	NA	CATTPDSTGNTIYF	TGTGCCACCACCCCCGACAGCACTGGAAACACCATATATTTT
NA	TRBV6-1	TRBJ2-6	NA	CASSRIAGANVLTF	TGTGCCAGCAGTCGAATAGCTGGGGCCAACGTCCTGACTTTC
TRBD1	TRBV11-3	TRBJ1-3	NA	CASSPGQGPGNTIYF	TGTGCCAGCAGCCCAGGACAGGGACCTGGAAACACCATATATTTT
NA	TRBV2	TRBJ2-7	NA	CASTLGGLIYEQYF	TGTGCCAGCACCCTCGGGGGGCTCATCTACGAGCAGTACTTC
TRBD2	TRBV6-1	TRBJ2-7	once	CASSENARRLAGSYEQYF	TGTGCCAGCAGTGAAAACGCGCGGAGACTAGCGGGATCCTACGAGCAGTACTTC
NA	TRBV5-4	TRBJ2-1	NA	CASSYGSSYNEQFF	TGTGCCAGCAGCTACGGGAGCTCCTACAATGAGCAGTTCTTC
NA	TRBV5-1	TRBJ2-7	NA	CASSHLGEVNYEQYF	TGCGCCAGCAGCCACCTCGGCGAGGTGAACTACGAGCAGTACTTC
NA	TRBV9	TRBJ2-1	NA	CASSVDSLSYNEQFF	TGTGCCAGCAGCGTCGACTCCTTGTCCTACAATGAGCAGTTCTTC
NA	TRBV5-1	TRBJ2-3	NA	CASSSTAGTDTQYF	TGCGCCAGCAGCTCCACGGCGGGCACAGATACGCAGTATTTT
TRBD2	TRBV25-1	TRBJ2-5	NA	CASSEWGTSGAKETQYF	TGTGCCAGCAGTGAATGGGGGACTAGCGGGGCTAAAGAGACCCAGTACTTC
NA	TRBV7-8	TRBJ2-5	NA	CASREQQETQYF	TGTGCCAGCAGGGAACAGCAAGAGACCCAGTACTTC
TRBD2	TRBV5-4	TRBJ2-3	NA	CASSSGTSSTDTQYF	TGTGCCAGCAGCTCCGGGACTAGCAGCACAGATACGCAGTATTTT
NA	TRBV2	TRBJ2-1	NA	CASSGGSPSSYNEQFF	TGTGCCAGCAGTGGAGGGAGCCCTAGCTCCTACAATGAGCAGTTCTTC
NA	TRBV5-1	TRBJ1-3	NA	CASKQGSSGNTIYF	TGCGCCAGCAAACAGGGAAGCTCTGGAAACACCATATATTTT
TRBD2	TRBV14	TRBJ2-2	NA	CASSPRLAGVGGELFF	TGTGCCAGCAGCCCGAGACTAGCGGGAGTGGGCGGGGAGCTGTTTTTT
TRBD2	TRBV11-2	TRBJ2-7	NA	CASSPQTGLQYF	TGTGCCAGCAGCCCGCAGACGGGACTACAGTACTTC
NA	TRBV2	TRBJ2-2	NA	CASTGNTGELFF	TGTGCCAGCACCGGGAACACCGGGGAGCTGTTTTTT
TRBD1	TRBV18	TRBJ1-4	NA	CASSPRRRGRGEKLFF	TGTGCCAGCTCACCACGTCGAAGGGGGCGGGGAGAAAAACTGTTTTTT
TRBD2	TRBV5-1	TRBJ2-3	NA	CASSPGLAQDTQYF	TGCGCCAGCAGCCCGGGACTAGCACAGGATACGCAGTATTTT
TRBD1	TRBV5-1	TRBJ1-3	NA	CASSPGGVQGNTIYF	TGCGCCAGCAGCCCAGGGGGCGTTCAGGGAAACACCATATATTTT
NA	TRBV2	TRBJ1-1	NA	CASSDPTAWTEAFF	TGTGCCAGCAGTGATCCGACAGCGTGGACTGAAGCTTTCTTT
NA	TRBV30	TRBJ2-7	NA	CAWSPRPGGEQYF	TGTGCCTGGAGTCCCCGGCCCGGCGGCGAGCAGTACTTC
TRBD1	TRBV11-2	TRBJ2-1	NA	CASSLVGTGINEQFF	TGTGCCAGCAGCCTAGTTGGGACAGGGATCAATGAGCAGTTCTTC
TRBD2	TRBV5-4	TRBJ2-1	NA	CASSLERFSGGGVSYNEQFF	TGTGCCAGCAGCTTGGAAAGGTTTAGCGGGGGTGGCGTGTCCTACAATGAGCAGTTCTTC
TRBD1	TRBV5-1	TRBJ1-2	few	CASTTTAGTGVGYTF	TGCGCCAGCACCACAACCGCAGGGACAGGGGTCGGCTACACCTTC
TRBD1	TRBV5-4	TRBJ2-7	few	CASSLRTGGAYEQYF	TGTGCCAGCAGCCTCAGGACAGGGGGGGCGTACGAGCAGTACTTC
NA	TRBV27	TRBJ2-7	NA	CASAPDAQGNEQYF	TGTGCCAGCGCCCCGGATGCGCAGGGTAACGAGCAGTACTTC
NA	TRBV10-3	TRBJ2-7	NA	CAISGTAGEQYF	TGTGCCATCAGTGGGACAGCTGGGGAGCAGTACTTC
NA	TRBV25-1	TRBJ1-1	NA	CASRTGANTEAFF	TGTGCCAGCAGAACAGGAGCGAACACTGAAGCTTTCTTT
TRBD1	TRBV5-6	TRBJ1-1	NA	CASSLGTGSRNTEAFF	TGTGCCAGCAGCTTGGGGACAGGGAGCAGGAACACTGAAGCTTTCTTT
TRBD2	TRBV6-6	TRBJ2-7	medium-sized	CGTSGNDEQYF	TGTGGGACTAGCGGGAATGACGAGCAGTACTTC
TRBD2	TRBV10-3	TRBJ2-7	NA	CAISEGLAETYEQYF	TGTGCCATCAGTGAGGGGCTAGCGGAGACCTACGAGCAGTACTTC
TRBD1	TRBV6-5	TRBJ2-7	NA	CASSFSGTDYEQYF	TGTGCCAGCAGTTTCTCCGGGACAGATTACGAGCAGTACTTC
TRBD2	TRBV7-8	TRBJ2-5	few	CASSLTSGGAQETQYF	TGTGCCAGCAGCTTAACTAGCGGGGGAGCCCAAGAGACCCAGTACTTC
NA	TRBV7-8	TRBJ1-3	NA	CASSSETGPSPVGNTIYF	TGTGCCAGCAGCTCAGAGACAGGTCCTAGTCCCGTCGGAAACACCATATATTTT
TRBD2	TRBV9	TRBJ2-5	once	CASSVGLADQETQYF	TGTGCCAGCAGCGTAGGACTAGCGGATCAAGAGACCCAGTACTTC
TRBD2	TRBV2	TRBJ2-3	NA	CASSGTTSGGVDTQYF	TGTGCCAGCAGTGGAACGACTAGCGGGGGGGTGGATACGCAGTATTTT
TRBD2	TRBV5-1	TRBJ2-5	NA	CASSDPSGVQETQYF	TGCGCCAGCAGCGACCCTAGCGGGGTTCAGGAGACCCAGTACTTC
TRBD1	TRBV13	TRBJ1-1	once	CASRPDRAEAFF	TGTGCCAGCAGACCGGACAGGGCTGAAGCTTTCTTT
NA	TRBV6-6	TRBJ2-5	NA	CASGRQPETQYF	TGTGCCAGCGGCCGACAGCCAGAGACCCAGTACTTC
TRBD2	TRBV19	TRBJ2-3	few	CASSTPKRGNTDTQYF	TGTGCCAGTAGTACCCCCAAGCGGGGGAACACAGATACGCAGTATTTT
NA	TRBV5-5	TRBJ2-7	NA	CASRQITRSEQYF	TGTGCCAGCAGACAAATTACAAGGAGCGAGCAGTACTTC
TRBD1	TRBV10-1	TRBJ2-7	NA	CASSDREDDEQYF	TGCGCCAGCAGCGACAGGGAAGACGACGAGCAGTACTTC
NA	TRBV6-1	TRBJ1-3	NA	CASSATAGNTIYF	TGTGCCAGCAGTGCGACAGCTGGAAACACCATATATTTT
NA	TRBV13	TRBJ2-1	once	CASSFTTLTYNEQFF	TGTGCCAGCAGCTTTACAACTCTGACTTACAATGAGCAGTTCTTC